This record concerns one T cell receptor beta chain sequence. With autoimmune disease history or systemic immunosuppression, patients were excluded. The sample comes from a study of OX40 agonist ivuxolimab in advanced cancers. Study-wide context: Eligibility admitted prior anti-PD-1, anti-PD-L1 or anti-CTLA-4 therapy; 40% had some.

Sequencing was performed with immunoSEQ multiplex PCR; in TCRdb, only in-frame clones are kept and a portion is missing. The sample carries 72,000 or so clones, 70% to 90% recorded once. The source of this sequence is an adult with an advanced solid tumor such as melanoma, head and neck, liver or kidney cancer. This specimen consisted of CD4+ or CD8+ T cells sorted from blood, obtained in a trial of the OX40 agonist ivuxolimab.

The CDR3 spells CASSRAIGAGGNSPLHF. Here the CDR3 DNA reads TGTGCCAGCTCACGGGCGATTGGAGCAGGAGGCAATTCACCCCTCCACTTT. This chain links TRBV18 with TRBJ1-6; no definite D call. CDR1 is KGHSH and CDR2 is LQKENI in the germline V gene. Trimming pared 4 bases from V and 7 bases from J, leaving 20 bases between. The CDR3 sequence is 17 residues long.